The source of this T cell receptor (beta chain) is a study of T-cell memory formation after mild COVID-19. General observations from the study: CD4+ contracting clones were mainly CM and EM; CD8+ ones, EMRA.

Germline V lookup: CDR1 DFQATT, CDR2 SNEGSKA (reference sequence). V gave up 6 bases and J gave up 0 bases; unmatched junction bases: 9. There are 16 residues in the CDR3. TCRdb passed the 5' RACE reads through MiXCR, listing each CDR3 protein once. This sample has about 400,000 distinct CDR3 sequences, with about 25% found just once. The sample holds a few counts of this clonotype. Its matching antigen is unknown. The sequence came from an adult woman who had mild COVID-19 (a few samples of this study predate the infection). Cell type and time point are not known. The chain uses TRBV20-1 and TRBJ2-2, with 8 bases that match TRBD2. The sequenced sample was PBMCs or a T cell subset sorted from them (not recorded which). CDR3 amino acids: CSAFLAGRANTGELFF. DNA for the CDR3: TGCAGTGCCTTTTTAGCGGGGCGGGCGAACACCGGGGAGCTGTTTTTT.